These 24 T cell receptor beta chains share one sample of origin, sequenced in a study of T cell repertoires in cytomegalovirus infection. TCRdb reprocessed the reads with MiXCR, giving one entry per CDR3 protein. The sample has over 150,000 distinct CDR3 sequences; 14% are singletons. Specimen: PBMCs. The receptors come from a human donor in good health (CMV status not recorded). Some clones in this sample may be carry-over from other donors' samples.

The CDR3 nucleotides read TGTGCCAGCAGTGAGAGGGCCCTTGGGTTCTTC. It is translated as CASSERALGFF. This rearrangement joins TRBV2 to TRBJ2-1; a weak D match, TRBD2 (5 bases). Germline V CDR1 and CDR2: SNHLY, FYNNEI. The CDR3 sequence is 11 residues long. Trimming removed 3 bases from V and 15 bases from J, with 12 bases in between.

This clonotype was observed a few times. The V and J genes are TRBV6-6 and TRBJ1-1; D is unresolved. Germline-derived CDR1 and CDR2 are MNHNY and SVGAGI (reference sequence). The CDR3 runs 11 residues. The V and J ends lost 4 bases and 6 bases respectively, with 6 bases between them. CDR3 loop: CASSLVAEAFF. DNA for the CDR3: TGTGCCAGCAGTTTAGTGGCTGAAGCTTTCTTT.

The sample holds many counts of this clonotype. The V gene is TRBV7-2, the J gene TRBJ2-7, with 10 bases matching TRBD2. Per the germline V gene, CDR1 is SGHTA and CDR2 is FQGNSA. The V gene end was trimmed by 2 bases and the J gene end by 7 bases; junction bases not matched to a gene: 5. This CDR3 is 14 amino acids long. In DNA, the CDR3 is TGTGCCAGCAGCTTACTAGCGGGAGCTATGGAGCAGTACTTC. It encodes CASSLLAGAMEQYF.

This clonotype was picked up many times. The J gene is TRBJ2-2, the V gene TRBV7-2, with D tentatively TRBD1 or TRBD2 (5 bases each). The CDR3 covers 17 residues. Trimming cost V 4 bases and J 3 bases, with 18 bases left between them. From germline, CDR1 is SGHTA and CDR2 FQGNSA. The CDR3 DNA follows: TGTGCCAGCAGCTCCGCTAGTGGGGGAGTATACACCGGGGAGCTGTTTTTT. Translating gives CASSSASGGVYTGELFF.

This clonotype was detected only a few times. V is TRBV20-1 and J is TRBJ2-5; the D gene is possibly TRBD2 (7 bases). Germline lookup yields CDR1 DFQATT and CDR2 SNEGSKA (reference sequence). This CDR3 contains 15 residues. V shed 4 bases and J shed 4 bases, with 19 bases lying between them. This chain's CDR3 is CSATDAAGAGETQYF. Written as DNA, the CDR3 is TGCAGTGCTACCGACGCGGCGGGGGCTGGAGAGACCCAGTACTTC.

In this sample, this clonotype turned up many times. The chain has TRBV7-2 and TRBJ2-3, with 9 bases aligning to TRBD1. The CDR3 runs to 15 residues. The V gene end was trimmed by 4 bases and the J gene end by 6 bases; junction bases not matched to a gene: 8. Germline V gene data show CDR1 as SGHTA and CDR2 as FQGNSA. CDR3 in DNA: TGTGCCAGCAGCTCGAGTAGGACAGGGGCGGATACGCAGTATTTT. As protein: CASSSSRTGADTQYF.

This rearrangement joins TRBV20-1 to TRBJ2-7, with a weak D call TRBD2 (5 bases). Germline loops: CDR1 DFQATT, CDR2 SNEGSKA (reference sequence). Trimming took off 2 bases at V and 4 bases at J, with 12 bases between the two ends. The CDR3 contains 13 residues. In nucleotides, the CDR3 is TGCAGTGCTAGACCCCCTAGCAGTTACGAGCAGTACTTC. Encoded protein: CSARPPSSYEQYF.

This clonotype was counted between two and nine times. The chain couples TRBV28 to TRBJ1-3, with 7 bases lining up with TRBD1. V lost 11 bases, J lost 4 bases, and 5 bases stayed unmatched. This CDR3 is built from 12 residues. Germline CDR1 is MDHEN and CDR2 is SYDVKM. The DNA of the CDR3 is TGTGCCTCACAGGGGTACGGAAACACCATATATTTT. Amino acids: CASQGYGNTIYF.

The chain is built from TRBV4-3 and TRBJ2-7, with unresolved D. V lost 0 bases and J 6 bases, leaving 9 bases between the germline ends. CDR3 length equals 13 residues. CDR1 and CDR2 (germline): LGHNA, YSLEER. The CDR3 sequence is CASSQDDGREQYF. The DNA for the CDR3 is TGCGCCAGCAGCCAAGATGATGGGCGCGAGCAGTACTTC.

The sample holds many counts of this clonotype. CDR3 region: CAISALAGSQETQYF. The CDR3 DNA reads as TGTGCCATCAGTGCTCTAGCGGGGAGTCAAGAGACCCAGTACTTC. The chain uses TRBV10-3 and TRBJ2-5, with 9 nucleotides matching TRBD2. This CDR3 comprises 15 residues. V was pared by 4 bases and J by 2 bases, with 5 bases of the junction left unmatched. The germline CDR1 and CDR2 sequences are ENHRY and SYGVKD.

V and J are TRBV28 and TRBJ1-1; 7 nucleotides align to TRBD1. This CDR3 comprises 15 residues. With 10 bases clipped from V and 0 bases from J, the junction kept 11 bases outside the gene matches. Germline CDR1 is MDHEN and CDR2 is SYDVKM. This CDR3 is CATCRDSTVNTEAFF. CDR3 bases: TGTGCCACTTGCAGGGACAGTACCGTGAACACTGAAGCTTTCTTT.

This rearrangement joins TRBV6-2 or TRBV6-3 to TRBJ2-2; 12 bases fit TRBD2. The germline V gene has CDR1 MNHEY and CDR2 SVGEGT. V lost 8 bases, J lost 2 bases, and 12 bases stayed unmatched. This CDR3 has 18 residues. CDR3 region: CASATSGRSARNTGELFF. The CDR3 bases are TGTGCCAGCGCGACTAGCGGGAGATCGGCCCGAAACACCGGGGAGCTGTTTTTT.

Of note for this clonotype: The conserved phenylalanine or tryptophan normally closing the CDR3 is absent here, so this likely arose from a read error. V usage is TRBV27 and J usage is TRBJ2-3, with D perhaps being TRBD1 or TRBD2 (6 bases each). The CDR3 has 15 residues. Germline V gene sequence: CDR1 MNHEY, CDR2 SMNVEV (reference sequence). V was shortened by 3 bases and J by 3 bases, with 13 bases between the two germline ends. The CDR3 is CASSFEGGRTDTQYS. Here the CDR3 DNA reads TGTGCCAGCAGTTTTGAGGGGGGCAGGACAGATACGCAGTATTCT.

This clonotype occurred many times. J is TRBJ2-1 and V is TRBV27; possible D gene TRBD1, 5 bases. Germline-derived CDR1 and CDR2 are MNHEY and SMNVEV (reference sequence). This CDR3 comprises 12 residues. The V gene lost 9 bases and the J gene lost 2 bases, with 8 bases spanning the gap. The CDR3 here is CASKGAYNEQFF. The CDR3 DNA reads TGTGCCAGTAAAGGGGCCTACAATGAGCAGTTCTTC.

There are many counts of this clonotype. CDR3 region: CASSYGQGAAKNIQYF. The CDR3 DNA reads as TGTGCCAGCAGTTACGGACAGGGGGCTGCCAAAAACATTCAGTACTTC. The chain carries TRBV6-5 and TRBJ2-4; 11 positions agree with TRBD1. The junction had 1 base not matched to a gene; V was cut back by 2 bases and J by 1 base. Germline assignment: CDR1 MNHEY and CDR2 SVGAGI. The CDR3 consists of 16 residues.

The V and J genes are TRBV20-1 and TRBJ2-5; TRBD1 or TRBD2 may be the D gene (6 bases each). Germline V lookup: CDR1 DFQATT, CDR2 SNEGSKA (reference sequence). This CDR3 region has 12 residues. The V end lost 4 bases, the J end lost 4 bases, and 10 bases lay between the germline ends. The CDR3, as DNA: TGCAGTGCTACACAGGGACTAGAGACCCAGTACTTC. Its protein is CSATQGLETQYF.

In this sample, this clonotype turned up many times. This chain joins TRBV20-1 and TRBJ1-1; 8 bases fit TRBD1. CDR3 length: 15 residues. CDR1 and CDR2 from the germline V gene are DFQATT and SNEGSKA (reference sequence). Trimming cost V 1 base and J 3 bases; bases outside gene matches: 7. CDR3 nucleotides: TGCAGTGCTAGAGGTGTGACAGGGGCGGACACTGAAGCTTTCTTT. It codes for CSARGVTGADTEAFF.

This clonotype showed up just a few times. V usage is TRBV28 and J usage is TRBJ1-2; a weak D match, TRBD1 (6 bases). The CDR3 has 15 residues. Germline lookup yields CDR1 MDHEN and CDR2 SYDVKM. Trimming pared 3 bases from V and 1 base from J, leaving 12 bases between. Here the CDR3 reads CASSFPTGINYGYTF. The CDR3 nucleotides are TGTGCCAGCAGTTTCCCCACAGGGATTAACTATGGCTACACCTTC.

The chain has TRBV19 and TRBJ2-3, with 7 bases fitting TRBD2. With V trimmed by 5 bases and J by 6 bases, 8 bases remained unmatched. The germline V gene has CDR1 LNHDA and CDR2 SQIVND (reference sequence). The CDR3 runs to 14 residues. The CDR3 spells CASSESGARDTQYF. In DNA, the CDR3 is TGTGCCAGTAGTGAAAGCGGGGCCCGGGATACGCAGTATTTT.

This clonotype has at least ten counts. The rearrangement links TRBV12-3 or TRBV12-4 to TRBJ1-1; D gene ambiguous. The CDR3 is made up of 11 amino acids. The V gene lost 2 bases and the J gene lost 4 bases, with 2 bases spanning the gap. The chain's CDR3 is CASSLTTEAFF. In DNA, the CDR3 is TGTGCCAGCAGTTTAACCACTGAAGCTTTCTTT.

This clonotype has only a few counts. This may come from a read error, since a much larger clone is one base off. The chain links TRBV6-5 to TRBJ2-2; the match to TRBD1 covers 9 bases. The CDR3 contains 14 residues. Trimming removed 4 bases from V and 7 bases from J; junction bases left unmatched: 4. Germline V CDR1 and CDR2: MNHEY, SVGAGI. CDR3 sequence: CASSWTGESGELFF. The DNA for the CDR3 is TGTGCCAGCAGTTGGACAGGGGAAAGCGGGGAGCTGTTTTTT.

In this sample, this clonotype turned up many times. This chain connects TRBV7-3 to TRBJ2-7; no definite D call. V was clipped by 2 bases and J by 4 bases, with 12 bases between them. CDR1 is SGHTA, CDR2 FQGTGA, per germline. The CDR3 sequence is 14 residues long. CDR3 region: CASSLYSSPYEQYF. The CDR3 region has the DNA TGTGCCAGCAGCTTATACAGTTCCCCTTACGAGCAGTACTTC.

This clonotype came up a few times. V usage is TRBV12-5 and J usage is TRBJ1-1; tentatively, D is TRBD1 (6 bases). Trimming stripped 1 base from V and 4 bases from J, with 13 bases between. Germline V gene data show CDR1 as LGHNT and CDR2 as FRNRAP. The CDR3 sequence is 15 residues long. CDR3 protein: CASGLASGVGTEAFF. The CDR3 DNA is TGTGCTAGTGGTTTGGCTTCAGGGGTGGGCACTGAAGCTTTCTTT.

This clonotype was counted at least ten times. V and J are TRBV7-6 and TRBJ2-7, with 7 bases identical to TRBD2. The germline V gene has CDR1 SGHVS and CDR2 FNYEAQ. CDR3 length: 13 residues. After removal of 5 bases from V and 3 bases from J, the junction contained 4 bases not matched to a gene. This CDR3 is CASSRGEGYEQYF. The CDR3 DNA reads TGTGCCAGCAGCCGAGGGGAGGGCTACGAGCAGTACTTC. Supplemented by reference TRBV7-6 and TRBJ2-7, the full variable domain reads GAGVSQSPRYKVTKRGQDVALRCDPISGHVSLYWYRQALGQGPEFLTYFNYEAQQDKSGLPNDRFSAERPEGSISTLTIQRTEQRDSAMYRCASSRGEGYEQYFGPGTRLTVT.